This TCR beta chain originates from a study of blood T cell repertoires in COVID-19. As for the study in general: Collection of acute and convalescent COVID-19 samples took place in the United States, Italy and Spain.

This clone has a single count. The data were produced by immunoSEQ multiplex PCR, yet TCRdb's version contains in-frame clones alone and is incomplete. This sample has around 170,000 clones, with over 80% found just once. Sequencing was done on a sample of peripheral blood. The receptor's source is a woman in her sixties or seventies with acute or convalescent COVID-19.

In DNA, the CDR3 is TGTGCCGGAGGGGACAGGAATTCACCCCTCCACTTT. This gives the protein CAGGDRNSPLHF. The gene calls are TRBV19 and TRBJ1-6; 8 bases are a match to TRBD1. Germline trimming cut 11 bases from V and 7 bases from J; bases unmatched to any gene: 4. The CDR3 is 12 residues long. Germline V gene lookup returns CDR1 LNHDA and CDR2 SQIVND (reference sequence).